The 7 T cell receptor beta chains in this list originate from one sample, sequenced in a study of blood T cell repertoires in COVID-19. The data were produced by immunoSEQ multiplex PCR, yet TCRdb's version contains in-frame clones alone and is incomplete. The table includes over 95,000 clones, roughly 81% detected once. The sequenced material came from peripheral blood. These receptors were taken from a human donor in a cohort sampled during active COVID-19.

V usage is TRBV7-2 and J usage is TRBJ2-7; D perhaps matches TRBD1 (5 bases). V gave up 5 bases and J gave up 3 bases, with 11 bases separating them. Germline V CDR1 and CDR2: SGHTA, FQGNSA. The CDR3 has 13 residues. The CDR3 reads CASSPGPDYEQYF. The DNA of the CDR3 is TGTGCCAGCAGCCCAGGGCCAGACTACGAGCAGTACTTC.

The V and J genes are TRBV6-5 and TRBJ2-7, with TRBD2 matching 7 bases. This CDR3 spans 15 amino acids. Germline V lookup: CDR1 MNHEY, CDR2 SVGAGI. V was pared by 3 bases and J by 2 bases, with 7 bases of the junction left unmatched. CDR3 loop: CASSYSASGTYEQYF. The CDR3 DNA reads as TGTGCCAGCAGTTATTCGGCTAGCGGCACCTACGAGCAGTACTTC.

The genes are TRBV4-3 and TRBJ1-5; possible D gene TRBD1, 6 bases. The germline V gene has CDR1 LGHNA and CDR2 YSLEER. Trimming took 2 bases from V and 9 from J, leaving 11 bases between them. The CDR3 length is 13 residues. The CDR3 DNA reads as TGCGCCAGCAGCCAACGCAAAGGGGGGCCCCAGCATTTT. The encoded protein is CASSQRKGGPQHF.

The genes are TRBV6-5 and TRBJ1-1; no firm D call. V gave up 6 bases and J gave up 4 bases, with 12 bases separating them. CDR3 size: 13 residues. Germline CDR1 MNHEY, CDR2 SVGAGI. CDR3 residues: CASRDEDPTEAFF. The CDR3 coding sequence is TGTGCCAGCAGGGATGAGGATCCCACTGAAGCTTTCTTT.

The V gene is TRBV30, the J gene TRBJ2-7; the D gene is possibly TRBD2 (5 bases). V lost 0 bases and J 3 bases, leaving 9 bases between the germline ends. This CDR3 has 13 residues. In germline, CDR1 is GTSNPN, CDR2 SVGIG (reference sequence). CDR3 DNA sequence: TGTGCCTGGAGTGTGTCTAGCATCTACGAGCAGTACTTC. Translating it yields CAWSVSSIYEQYF.

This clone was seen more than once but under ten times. CDR3 residues: CASSLAGGFTYEQYF. In DNA form, the CDR3 reads TGTGCCAGCAGCTTAGCGGGGGGGTTTACCTACGAGCAGTACTTC. The V and J genes are TRBV7-9 and TRBJ2-7; 7 bases agree with TRBD2. Germline trimming cut 0 bases from V and 2 bases from J; bases unmatched to any gene: 4. The CDR3 spans 15 residues. CDR1 and CDR2 (germline): SEHNR, FQNEAQ (reference sequence).

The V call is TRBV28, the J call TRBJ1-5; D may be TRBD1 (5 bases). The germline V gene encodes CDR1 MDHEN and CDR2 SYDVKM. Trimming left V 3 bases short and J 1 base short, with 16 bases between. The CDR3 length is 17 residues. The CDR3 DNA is TGTGCCAGCAGTTTTCTCGGAGGGGAGACGAGCAATCAGCCCCAGCATTTT. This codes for CASSFLGGETSNQPQHF.